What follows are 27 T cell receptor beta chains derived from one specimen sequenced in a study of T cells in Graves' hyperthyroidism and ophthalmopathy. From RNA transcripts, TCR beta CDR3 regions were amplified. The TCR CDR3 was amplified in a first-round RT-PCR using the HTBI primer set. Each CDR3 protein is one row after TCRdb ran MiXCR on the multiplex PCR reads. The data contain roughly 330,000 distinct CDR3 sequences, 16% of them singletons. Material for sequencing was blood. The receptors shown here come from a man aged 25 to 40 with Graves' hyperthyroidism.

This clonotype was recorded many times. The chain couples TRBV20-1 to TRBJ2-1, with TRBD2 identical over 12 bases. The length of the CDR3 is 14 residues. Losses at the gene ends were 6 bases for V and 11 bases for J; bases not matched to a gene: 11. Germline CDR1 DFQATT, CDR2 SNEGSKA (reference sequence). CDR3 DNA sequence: TGCAGTGCCCCGTTGGCTAGCGGGAGGGATAAGCAGTTCTTC. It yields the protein CSAPLASGRDKQFF.

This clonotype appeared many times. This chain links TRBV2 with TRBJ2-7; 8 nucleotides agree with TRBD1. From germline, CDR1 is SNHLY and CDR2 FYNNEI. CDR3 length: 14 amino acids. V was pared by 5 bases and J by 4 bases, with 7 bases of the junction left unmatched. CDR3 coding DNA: TGTGCCAGCAGTCCGGACAGGGTACGGTACGAGCAGTACTTC. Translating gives CASSPDRVRYEQYF.

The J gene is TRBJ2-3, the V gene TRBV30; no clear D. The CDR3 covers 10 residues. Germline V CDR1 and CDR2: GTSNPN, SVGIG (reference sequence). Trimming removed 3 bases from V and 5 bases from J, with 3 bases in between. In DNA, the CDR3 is TGTGCCTGGAGCCGAGATACGCAGTATTTT. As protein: CAWSRDTQYF.

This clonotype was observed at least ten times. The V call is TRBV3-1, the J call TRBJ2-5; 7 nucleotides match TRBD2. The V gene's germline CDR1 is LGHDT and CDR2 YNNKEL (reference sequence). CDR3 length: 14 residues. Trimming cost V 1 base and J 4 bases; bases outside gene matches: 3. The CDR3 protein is CASSQATSVETQYF. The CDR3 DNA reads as TGTGCCAGCAGCCAAGCCACTAGCGTAGAGACCCAGTACTTC.

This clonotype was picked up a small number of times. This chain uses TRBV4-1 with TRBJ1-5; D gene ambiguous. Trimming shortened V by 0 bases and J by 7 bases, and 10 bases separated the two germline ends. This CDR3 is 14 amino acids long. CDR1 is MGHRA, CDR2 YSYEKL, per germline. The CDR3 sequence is CASSQDHVEQPQHF. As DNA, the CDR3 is TGCGCCAGCAGCCAAGATCATGTGGAGCAGCCCCAGCATTTT.

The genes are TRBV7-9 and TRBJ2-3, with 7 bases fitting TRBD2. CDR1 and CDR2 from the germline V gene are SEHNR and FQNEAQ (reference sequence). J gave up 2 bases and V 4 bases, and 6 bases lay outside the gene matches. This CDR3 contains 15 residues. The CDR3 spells CASSSEAGITDTQYF. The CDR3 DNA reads TGTGCCAGCAGCTCCGAAGCGGGGATCACAGATACGCAGTATTTT.

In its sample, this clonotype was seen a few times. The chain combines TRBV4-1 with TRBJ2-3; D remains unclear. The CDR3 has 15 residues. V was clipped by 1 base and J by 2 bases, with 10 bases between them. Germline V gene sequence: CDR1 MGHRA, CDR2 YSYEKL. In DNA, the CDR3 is TGCGCCAGCAGCCAAGCTGCCCGGCCCACAGATACGCAGTATTTT. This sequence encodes CASSQAARPTDTQYF.

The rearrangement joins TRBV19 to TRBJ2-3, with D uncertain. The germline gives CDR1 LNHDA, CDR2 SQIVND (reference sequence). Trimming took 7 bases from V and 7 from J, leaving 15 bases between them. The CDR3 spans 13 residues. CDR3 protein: CASMATITNTQYF. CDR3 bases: TGTGCCAGTATGGCAACTATAACTAATACGCAGTATTTT.

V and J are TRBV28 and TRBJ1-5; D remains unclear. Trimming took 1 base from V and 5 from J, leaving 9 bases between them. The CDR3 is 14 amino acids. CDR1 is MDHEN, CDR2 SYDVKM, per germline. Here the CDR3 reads CASSLYLPDQPQHF. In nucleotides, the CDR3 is TGTGCCAGCAGTTTATACCTACCCGATCAGCCCCAGCATTTT.

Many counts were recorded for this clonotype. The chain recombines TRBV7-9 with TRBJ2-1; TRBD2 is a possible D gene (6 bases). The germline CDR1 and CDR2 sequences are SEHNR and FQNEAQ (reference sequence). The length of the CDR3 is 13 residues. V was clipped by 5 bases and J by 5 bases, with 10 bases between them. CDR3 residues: CASSRPGDNEQFF. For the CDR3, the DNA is TGTGCCAGCAGCCGACCGGGGGACAATGAGCAGTTCTTC.

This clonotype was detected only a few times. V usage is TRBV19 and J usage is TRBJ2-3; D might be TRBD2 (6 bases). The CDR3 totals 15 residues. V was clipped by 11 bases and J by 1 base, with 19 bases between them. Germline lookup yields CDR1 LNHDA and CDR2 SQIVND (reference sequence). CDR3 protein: CASTRSRGGTDTQYF. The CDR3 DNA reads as TGTGCCTCTACACGTTCGCGGGGAGGCACAGATACGCAGTATTTT. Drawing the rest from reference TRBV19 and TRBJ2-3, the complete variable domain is DGGITQSPKYLFRKEGQNVTLSCEQNLNHDAMYWYRQDPGQGLRLIYYSQIVNDFQKGDIAEGYSVSREKKESFPLTVTSAQKNPTAFYLCASTRSRGGTDTQYFGPGTRLTVL.

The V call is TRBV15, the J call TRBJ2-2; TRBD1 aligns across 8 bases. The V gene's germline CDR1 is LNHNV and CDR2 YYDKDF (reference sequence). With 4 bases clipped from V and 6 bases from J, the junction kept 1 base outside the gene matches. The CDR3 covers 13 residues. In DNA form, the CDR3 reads TGTGCCACCAGCACGACAGGGGCCGGGGAGCTGTTTTTT. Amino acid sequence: CATSTTGAGELFF.

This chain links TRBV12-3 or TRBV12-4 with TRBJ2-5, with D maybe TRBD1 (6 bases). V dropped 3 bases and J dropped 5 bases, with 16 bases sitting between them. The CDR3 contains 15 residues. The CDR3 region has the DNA TGTGCCAGCAGTTTTGTCCGGGACATGCGGGAGACCCAGTACTTC. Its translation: CASSFVRDMRETQYF.

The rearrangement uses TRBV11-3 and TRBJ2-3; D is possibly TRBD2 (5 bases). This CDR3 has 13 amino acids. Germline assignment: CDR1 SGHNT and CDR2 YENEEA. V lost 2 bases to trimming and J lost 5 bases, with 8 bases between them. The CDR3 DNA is TGTGCCAGCAGCTTAACTCGGGAAGATACGCAGTATTTT. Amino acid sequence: CASSLTREDTQYF.

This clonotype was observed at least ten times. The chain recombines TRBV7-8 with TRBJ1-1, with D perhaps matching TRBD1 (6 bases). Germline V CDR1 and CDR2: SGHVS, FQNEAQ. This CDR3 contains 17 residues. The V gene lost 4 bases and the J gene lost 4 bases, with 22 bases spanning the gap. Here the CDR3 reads CASSSERGGDLSTEAFF. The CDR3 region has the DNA TGTGCCAGCAGCTCAGAGAGGGGGGGCGATTTGTCCACTGAAGCTTTCTTT.

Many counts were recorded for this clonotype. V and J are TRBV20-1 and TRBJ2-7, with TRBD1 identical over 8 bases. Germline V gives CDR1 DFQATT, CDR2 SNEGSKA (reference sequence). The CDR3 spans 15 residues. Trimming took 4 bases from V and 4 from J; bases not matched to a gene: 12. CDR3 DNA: TGCAGTGCTACCCCCCCGTCAGGGGGCTCGTACGAGCAGTACTTC. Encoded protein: CSATPPSGGSYEQYF.

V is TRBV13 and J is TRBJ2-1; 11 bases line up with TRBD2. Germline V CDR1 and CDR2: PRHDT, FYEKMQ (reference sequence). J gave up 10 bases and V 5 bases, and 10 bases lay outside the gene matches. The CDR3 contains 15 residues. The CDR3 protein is CASSPGPSGRWEQFF. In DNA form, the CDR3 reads TGTGCCAGCAGCCCCGGCCCTAGCGGGAGGTGGGAGCAGTTCTTC.

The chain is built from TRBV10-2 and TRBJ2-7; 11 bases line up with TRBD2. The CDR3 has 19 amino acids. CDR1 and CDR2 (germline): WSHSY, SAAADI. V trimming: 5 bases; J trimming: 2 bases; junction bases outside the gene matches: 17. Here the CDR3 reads CASSHPTTPTSGTPYEQYF. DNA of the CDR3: TGCGCCAGCAGTCACCCTACTACCCCGACTAGCGGGACTCCCTACGAGCAGTACTTC.

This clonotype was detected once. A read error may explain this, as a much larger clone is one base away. The CDR3 bases are TGTGCCACCAGTGCCGGGGGGAGCACAGGTACGCAGTATTTT. Its protein product is CATSAGGSTGTQYF. The chain combines TRBV24-1 with TRBJ2-3; 7 bases match TRBD2. CDR3 length equals 14 residues. Germline V CDR1 and CDR2: KGHDR, SFDVKD.

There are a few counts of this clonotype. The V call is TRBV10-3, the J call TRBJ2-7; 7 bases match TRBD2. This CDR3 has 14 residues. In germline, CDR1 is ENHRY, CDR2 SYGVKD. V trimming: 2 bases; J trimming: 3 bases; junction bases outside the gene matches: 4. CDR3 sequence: CAISERAGVYEQYF. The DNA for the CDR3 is TGTGCCATCAGTGAGAGGGCGGGAGTCTACGAGCAGTACTTC.

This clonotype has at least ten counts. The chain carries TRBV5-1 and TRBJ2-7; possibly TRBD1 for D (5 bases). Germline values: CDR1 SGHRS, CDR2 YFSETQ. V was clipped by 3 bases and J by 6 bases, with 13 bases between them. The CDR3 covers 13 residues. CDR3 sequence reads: CASSSNQGTEQYF. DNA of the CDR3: TGCGCCAGCAGCTCGAATCAGGGAACCGAGCAGTACTTC.

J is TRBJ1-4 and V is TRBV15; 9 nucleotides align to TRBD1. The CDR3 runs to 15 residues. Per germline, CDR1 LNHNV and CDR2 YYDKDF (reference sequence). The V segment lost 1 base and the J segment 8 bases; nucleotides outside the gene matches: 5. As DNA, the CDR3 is TGTGCCACCAGCAGAGGAACAGGGGGCGCAGAAAAACTGTTTTTT. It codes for CATSRGTGGAEKLFF.

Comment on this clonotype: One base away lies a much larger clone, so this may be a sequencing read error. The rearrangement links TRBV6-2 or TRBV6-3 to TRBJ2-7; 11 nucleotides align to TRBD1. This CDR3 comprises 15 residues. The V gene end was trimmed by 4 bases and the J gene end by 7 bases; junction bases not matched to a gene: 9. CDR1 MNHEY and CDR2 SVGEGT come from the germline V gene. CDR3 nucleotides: TGTGCCAGCAGTTTGTGGACAGGGGGCACGGATGAGCAGTACTTC. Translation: CASSLWTGGTDEQYF.

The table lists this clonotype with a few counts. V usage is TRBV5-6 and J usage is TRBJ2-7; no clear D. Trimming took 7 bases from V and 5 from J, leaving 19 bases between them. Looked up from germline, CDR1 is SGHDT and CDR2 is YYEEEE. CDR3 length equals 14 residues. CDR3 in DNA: TGTGCCAGCTTTAGGGCTAACTCCCCTGACGAGCAGTACTTC. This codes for CASFRANSPDEQYF.

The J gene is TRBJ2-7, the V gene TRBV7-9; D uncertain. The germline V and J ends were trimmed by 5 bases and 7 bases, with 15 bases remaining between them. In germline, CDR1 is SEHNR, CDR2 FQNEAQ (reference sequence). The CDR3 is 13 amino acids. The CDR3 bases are TGTGCCAGCAGCGAGCCGGGCAGTACGGAGCAGTACTTC. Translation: CASSEPGSTEQYF.

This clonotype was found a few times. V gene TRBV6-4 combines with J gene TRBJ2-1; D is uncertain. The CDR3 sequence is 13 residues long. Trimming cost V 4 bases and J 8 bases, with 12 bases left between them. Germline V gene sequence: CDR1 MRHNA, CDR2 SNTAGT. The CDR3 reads CASSGNGFDEQFF. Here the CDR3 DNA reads TGTGCCAGCAGTGGGAACGGGTTTGATGAGCAGTTCTTC.

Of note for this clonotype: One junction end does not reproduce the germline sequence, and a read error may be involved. For the CDR3, the DNA is TGTACCAGCAGTCGTCCTAAGGGAGGGCCTACGATCCAGTACTTC. Amino acids: CTSSRPKGGPTIQYF. The chain links TRBV11-2 to TRBJ2-7; 7 nucleotides line up with TRBD2. Germline V gives CDR1 SGHAT, CDR2 FQNNGV. There are 15 residues in the CDR3.